The 18 T cell receptor beta chains reported below all come from one sample, sequenced in a study of T cells in Graves' hyperthyroidism and ophthalmopathy. TCR beta CDR3 regions were amplified from RNA transcripts. The HTBI primer set drove a first-round RT-PCR of the TCR CDR3. Using its own MiXCR run on the multiplex PCR reads, TCRdb lists one record per CDR3 protein. The sample has approximately 600,000 distinct CDR3 sequences, about 15% seen once. Sequencing was carried out using blood. The source is a woman in her forties with Graves' ophthalmopathy.

The table lists this clonotype with many counts. V gene TRBV9 combines with J gene TRBJ1-2; no definite D call. Germline values: CDR1 SGDLS, CDR2 YYNGEE. Trimming took off 0 bases at V and 0 bases at J, with 3 bases between the two ends. The CDR3 is 13 amino acids. The CDR3 sequence is CASSVESNYGYTF. As DNA, the CDR3 is TGTGCCAGCAGCGTAGAGTCTAACTATGGCTACACCTTC.

This clonotype was recorded at least ten times. This rearrangement joins TRBV3-1 to TRBJ1-2; TRBD1 matches 9 bases. The CDR3 spans 15 residues. J lost 7 bases, V lost 2 bases, and 8 bases had no gene match. Germline CDR1 reads LGHDT; CDR2 reads YNNKEL (reference sequence). CDR3 DNA sequence: TGTGCCAGCAGCCAATCCGTACAGGGGGCGGGTGGCTACACCTTC. It translates to CASSQSVQGAGGYTF.

This clonotype was observed at least ten times. V and J are TRBV12-3 or TRBV12-4 and TRBJ2-3; possible D gene TRBD2, 6 bases. CDR3 length: 15 residues. Deletions cut 3 bases from V and 1 base from J, with 11 bases between. As DNA, the CDR3 is TGTGCCAGCAGTTTGGGGGGACCCCGCACAGATACGCAGTATTTT. It encodes CASSLGGPRTDTQYF.

This clonotype was found many times. V gene TRBV30 combines with J gene TRBJ2-7, with unresolved D. The germline V gene encodes CDR1 GTSNPN and CDR2 SVGIG (reference sequence). V gave up 2 bases and J gave up 0 bases, with 17 bases separating them. This CDR3 region has 16 residues. The chain's CDR3 is CAWSPPVPASSYEQYF. The CDR3 nucleotides read TGTGCCTGGAGTCCGCCTGTTCCGGCCTCCTCCTACGAGCAGTACTTC.

For this clonotype: This may come from a read error, since a much larger clone is one base off. The V gene is TRBV6-1, the J gene TRBJ1-5, with D perhaps matching TRBD1 (5 bases). There are 12 residues in the CDR3. Germline V gives CDR1 MNHNS, CDR2 SASEGT. CDR3 in DNA: TGTGCCAACAGTCGGGACTATCAGCCCCAGCATTTT. Encoded protein: CANSRDYQPQHF.

Many counts were recorded for this clonotype. The CDR3, as DNA: TGTGCCAGCAGTCGTTCAGTTCGGCCGTCTGGGGCCAACGTCCTGACTTTC. This gives the protein CASSRSVRPSGANVLTF. This chain links TRBV2 with TRBJ2-6; D is undetermined. Deletions cut 5 bases from V and 1 base from J, with 15 bases between. This CDR3 comprises 17 residues. Germline V gene lookup returns CDR1 SNHLY and CDR2 FYNNEI.

This clonotype was recorded once. The CDR3 DNA reads as TGTGCCAGCAGTACCATCCGGGACAAAAACTCCTACGAGCAGTACTTC. Translation gives CASSTIRDKNSYEQYF. The V and J genes are TRBV28 and TRBJ2-7; TRBD1 is a possible D gene (6 bases). The CDR3 is 16 residues long. Trimming stripped 5 bases from V and 0 bases from J, with 17 bases between. Germline V gene sequence: CDR1 MDHEN, CDR2 SYDVKM.

J is TRBJ1-3 and V is TRBV12-3 or TRBV12-4, with no clear D. The ends were cut back, 0 bases at V and 5 bases at J, with 8 bases in the middle. This CDR3 has 14 amino acids. For the CDR3, the DNA is TGTGCCAGCAGTTTAGCGGTAGGGCGAAACACCATATATTTT. It encodes CASSLAVGRNTIYF.

This clonotype was detected a few times. The chain combines TRBV11-2 with TRBJ1-5; D uncertain. The CDR3 extends over 13 amino acids. The germline V and J ends were trimmed by 2 bases and 6 bases, with 8 bases remaining between them. The germline V gene encodes CDR1 SGHAT and CDR2 FQNNGV. In nucleotides, the CDR3 is TGTGCCAGCAGCTTAACAGAATCTCAGCCCCAGCATTTT. It specifies CASSLTESQPQHF.

This clonotype has at least ten counts. The chain joins TRBV7-2 to TRBJ2-5, with D perhaps matching TRBD1 (7 bases). Trimming cost V 3 bases and J 1 base, with 9 bases left between them. This CDR3 spans 14 amino acids. Germline V gene data show CDR1 as SGHTA and CDR2 as FQGNSA. CDR3: CASSFQGGQETQYF. In nucleotides, the CDR3 is TGTGCCAGCAGCTTTCAGGGGGGCCAAGAGACCCAGTACTTC.

Regarding this clonotype: This may be a read error: a much more frequent sequence differs by one nucleotide. The J gene is TRBJ1-1, the V gene TRBV5-1; D remains ambiguous. The CDR3 totals 13 residues. The ends were cut back, 4 bases at V and 2 bases at J, with 9 bases in the middle. CDR1 SGHRS and CDR2 YFSETQ come from the germline V gene. CDR3 DNA sequence: TGCGCCAGCAGCCCCGCGATAAACACTGAAGCTTTCTTT. Protein product: CASSPAINTEAFF.

The V gene is TRBV19, the J gene TRBJ2-5, with unresolved D. The V and J ends lost 5 bases and 1 base respectively, with 14 bases between them. This CDR3 region has 15 residues. CDR1 is LNHDA and CDR2 is SQIVND in the germline V gene (reference sequence). This CDR3 is CASSLGNAPQETQYF. The DNA for the CDR3 is TGTGCCAGTAGTCTCGGAAACGCACCCCAAGAGACCCAGTACTTC.

This clonotype was observed many times. This chain uses TRBV19 with TRBJ2-2, with D possibly matching TRBD1 (5 bases). This CDR3 contains 13 residues. Germline loops: CDR1 LNHDA, CDR2 SQIVND (reference sequence). The V end was cut by 7 bases, the J end by 5 bases, with 11 bases between. The CDR3 loop is CASTIPGTGELFF. CDR3 sequence (DNA): TGTGCCAGTACGATACCAGGGACCGGGGAGCTGTTTTTT.

The chain recombines TRBV3-1 with TRBJ2-7; 11 positions agree with TRBD2. Germline V CDR1 and CDR2: LGHDT, YNNKEL (reference sequence). Unmatched junction bases numbered 7, after V lost 4 bases and J lost 2 bases. This CDR3 has 16 residues. The DNA of the CDR3 is TGTGCCAGCAGCCTAAAACTAGCGGGAGTCCCCTACGAGCAGTACTTC. This encodes CASSLKLAGVPYEQYF.

Ten or more counts support this clonotype. The rearrangement uses TRBV20-1 and TRBJ1-1, with TRBD1 identical over 7 bases. Trimming took 6 bases from V and 4 from J; bases not matched to a gene: 11. This CDR3 region has 14 residues. Germline lookup yields CDR1 DFQATT and CDR2 SNEGSKA (reference sequence). This CDR3 reads CSAQRLSGGTEAFF. CDR3 in DNA: TGCAGTGCCCAGAGACTCTCAGGGGGCACTGAAGCTTTCTTT.

This clonotype was detected many times. The chain couples TRBV20-1 to TRBJ1-2; TRBD1 matches at 7 bases. Germline V lookup: CDR1 DFQATT, CDR2 SNEGSKA (reference sequence). The J segment lost 8 bases and the V segment lost 5 bases, leaving 11 bases of the junction unmatched. This CDR3 region has 13 residues. The CDR3 sequence is CSAPPTGSVGYTF. The CDR3 DNA follows: TGCAGTGCTCCCCCGACAGGGTCGGTGGGCTACACCTTC.

This clonotype appeared many times. This chain joins TRBV2 and TRBJ2-5; D perhaps matches TRBD1 (5 bases). V lost 11 bases and J lost 2, with 9 bases in between. Germline CDR1 reads SNHLY; CDR2 reads FYNNEI. The CDR3 is 11 residues long. The chain's CDR3 is CAGADQETQYF. The CDR3 DNA reads TGTGCCGGGGCAGATCAAGAGACCCAGTACTTC.

This clonotype has at least ten counts. The J gene is TRBJ1-2, the V gene TRBV7-3; TRBD1 agrees at 8 bases. V shed 5 bases and J 5 bases; nucleotides not matched to a gene: 7. CDR3 length: 14 residues. Germline loops: CDR1 SGHTA, CDR2 FQGTGA. DNA of the CDR3: TGTGCCAGCAGCCCGATGGGACAGGATTATGGCTACACCTTC. This encodes CASSPMGQDYGYTF.